One T cell receptor beta chain is described in this entry. The data derive from a study of control samples from healthy donors and cancer patients. The ends were cut back, 0 bases at V and 2 bases at J, with 6 bases in the middle. The CDR3 is 13 residues long. CDR1 is SGHKS, CDR2 YYEKEE, per germline (reference sequence). Repertoires were generated with immunoSEQ multiplex PCR, while TCRdb's copy carries only in-frame clones and drops some. The table lists about 82,000 clones, 89% of them singletons. This sequence originates from a man in his forties or fifties in good health. Sequencing used blood. The genes are TRBV5-5 and TRBJ2-7, with D possibly being TRBD2 (5 bases). CDR3 coding DNA: TGTGCCAGCAGCTTGGCCGGGACCTACGAGCAGTACTTC. As protein: CASSLAGTYEQYF.